Shown below are 2 T cell receptor beta chains from a single sample sequenced in a study of blood T cell repertoires in COVID-19. Assay used: immunoSEQ multiplex PCR; TCRdb lists only in-frame clones, some missing. The data show 300,000 to 350,000 clones, approximately 86% seen once. The sequenced sample was peripheral blood. These receptors all stem from a man younger than 35 with active or convalescent COVID-19.

This chain links TRBV18 with TRBJ1-6, with D tentatively TRBD1 (5 bases). The CDR3 spans 15 residues. V dropped 4 bases and J dropped 3 bases, with 10 bases sitting between them. Germline V gene sequence: CDR1 KGHSH, CDR2 LQKENI. CDR3 bases: TGTGCCAGCTCACAGACAGACCTCTATAATTCACCCCTCCACTTT. As protein: CASSQTDLYNSPLHF.

The chain carries TRBV18 and TRBJ1-5, with 7 bases that match TRBD1. The junction had 8 bases not matched to a gene; V was cut back by 2 bases and J by 7 bases. The CDR3 spans 15 residues. Germline values: CDR1 KGHSH, CDR2 LQKENI. The CDR3 here is CASSPLEGARQPQHF. The CDR3 DNA is TGTGCCAGCTCACCATTGGAGGGGGCAAGGCAGCCCCAGCATTTT. The complete variable domain, with remaining parts taken from reference TRBV18 and TRBJ1-5, reads NAGVMQNPRHLVRRRGQEARLRCSPMKGHSHVYWYRQLPEEGLKFMVYLQKENIIDESGMPKERFSAEFPKEGPSILRIQQVVRGDSAAYFCASSPLEGARQPQHFGDGTRLSIL.